This T cell receptor (beta chain) appears in the sequencing data of a study of blood T cell repertoires in COVID-19. Study in general: The United States, Italy and Spain provided the acute and convalescent COVID-19 samples. T cells, B-cell-depleted T cells, or PBMCs supplied cDNA or gDNA.

Per the original data handling: Amplification from reference gene primers served as the basis for estimated nucleated cell counts. Produced via immunoSEQ multiplex PCR; TCRdb's table is partial and in-frame only. That table is the source of V, J and clone size, and D and trimming were worked out from the DNA. The table lists about 190,000 clones, around 91% of them singletons. The CDR3 extends over 14 amino acids. V trimming: 6 bases; J trimming: 5 bases; junction bases outside the gene matches: 9. The germline CDR1 and CDR2 sequences are LNHDA and SQIVND (reference sequence). This TCR came from a man aged 45-60 years with acute or convalescent COVID-19. Sequencing input: peripheral blood. This chain connects TRBV19 to TRBJ2-7; 8 bases align to TRBD2. The CDR3 DNA sequence: TGTGCCAGTAGACGAGGCGGGAGGTCGCACGAGCAGTACTTC. Protein sequence: CASRRGGRSHEQYF.